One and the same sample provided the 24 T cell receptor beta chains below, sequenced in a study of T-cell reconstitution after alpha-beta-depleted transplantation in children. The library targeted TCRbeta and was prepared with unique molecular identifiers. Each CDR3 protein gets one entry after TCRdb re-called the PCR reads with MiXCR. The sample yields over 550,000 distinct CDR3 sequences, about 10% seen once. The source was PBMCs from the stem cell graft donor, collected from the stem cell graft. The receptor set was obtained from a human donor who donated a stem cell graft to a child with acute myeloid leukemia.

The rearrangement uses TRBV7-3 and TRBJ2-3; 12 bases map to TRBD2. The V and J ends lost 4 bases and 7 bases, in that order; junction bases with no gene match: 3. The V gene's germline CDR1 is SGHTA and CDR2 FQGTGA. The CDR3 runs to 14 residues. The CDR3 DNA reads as TGTGCCAGCAGCTCCGGACTAGCGGGGAATACGCAGTATTTT. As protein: CASSSGLAGNTQYF.

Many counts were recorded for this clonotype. CDR3 bases: TGCGCCAGCAGCCAAGTCTCACTAGCGGGAACATTCTTC. The encoded protein is CASSQVSLAGTFF. V and J are TRBV4-1 and TRBJ2-1; 10 nucleotides align to TRBD2. This CDR3 is built from 13 residues. V was pared by 1 base and J by 16 bases, with 7 bases of the junction left unmatched. Germline V lookup: CDR1 MGHRA, CDR2 YSYEKL.

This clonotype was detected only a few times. The CDR3 here is CASSVLEGTGELFF. The CDR3 DNA sequence: TGTGCCAGCAGTGTGTTGGAGGGAACCGGGGAGCTGTTTTTT. This chain uses TRBV2 with TRBJ2-2, with D possibly TRBD2 on 6 matching bases. From germline, CDR1 is SNHLY and CDR2 FYNNEI. V was cut by 4 bases and J by 5 bases, with 11 bases left in between. There are 14 residues in the CDR3.

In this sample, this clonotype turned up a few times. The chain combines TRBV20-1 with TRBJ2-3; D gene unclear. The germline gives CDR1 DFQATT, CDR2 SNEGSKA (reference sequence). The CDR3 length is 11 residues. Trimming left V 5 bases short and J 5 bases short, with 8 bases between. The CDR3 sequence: CSAQHGDTQYF. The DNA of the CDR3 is TGCAGTGCTCAACACGGAGATACGCAGTATTTT.

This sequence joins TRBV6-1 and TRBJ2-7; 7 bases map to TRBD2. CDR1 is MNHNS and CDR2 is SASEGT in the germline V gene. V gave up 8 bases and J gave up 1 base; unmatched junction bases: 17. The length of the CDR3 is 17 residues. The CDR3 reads CASGEVWLAEGSYEQYF. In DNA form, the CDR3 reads TGTGCCAGCGGGGAGGTGTGGCTAGCGGAGGGGTCCTACGAGCAGTACTTC.

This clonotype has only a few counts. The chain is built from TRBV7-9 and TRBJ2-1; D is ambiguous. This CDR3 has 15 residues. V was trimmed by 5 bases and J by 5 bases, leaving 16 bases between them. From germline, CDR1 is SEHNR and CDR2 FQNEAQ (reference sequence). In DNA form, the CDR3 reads TGTGCCAGCAGCCTCCTAGTGGGCCTTGACAATGAGCAGTTCTTC. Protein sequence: CASSLLVGLDNEQFF.

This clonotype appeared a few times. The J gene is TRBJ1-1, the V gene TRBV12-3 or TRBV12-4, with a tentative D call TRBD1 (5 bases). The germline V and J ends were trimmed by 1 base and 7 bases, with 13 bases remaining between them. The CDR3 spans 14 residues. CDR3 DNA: TGTGCCAGCAGTTTAGGGGGCCGTCCCGGTGAAGCTTTCTTT. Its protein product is CASSLGGRPGEAFF.

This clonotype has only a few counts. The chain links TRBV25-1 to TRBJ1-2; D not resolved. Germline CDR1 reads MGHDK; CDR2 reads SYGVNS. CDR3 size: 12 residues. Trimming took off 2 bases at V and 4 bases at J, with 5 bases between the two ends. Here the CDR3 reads CASSEISYGYTF. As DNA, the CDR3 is TGTGCCAGCAGTGAAATCTCCTATGGCTACACCTTC.

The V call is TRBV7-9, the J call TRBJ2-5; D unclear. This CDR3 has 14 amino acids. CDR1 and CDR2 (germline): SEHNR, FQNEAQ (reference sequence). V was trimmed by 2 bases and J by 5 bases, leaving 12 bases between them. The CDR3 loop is CASSLTSDLETQYF. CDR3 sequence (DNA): TGTGCCAGCAGCTTAACCTCTGACCTGGAGACCCAGTACTTC.

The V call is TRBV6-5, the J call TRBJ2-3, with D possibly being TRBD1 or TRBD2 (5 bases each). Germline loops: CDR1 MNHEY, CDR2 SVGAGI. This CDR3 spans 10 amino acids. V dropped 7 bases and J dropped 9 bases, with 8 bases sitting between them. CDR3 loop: CASTGTTQYF. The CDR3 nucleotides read TGTGCCAGCACTGGGACGACGCAGTATTTT.

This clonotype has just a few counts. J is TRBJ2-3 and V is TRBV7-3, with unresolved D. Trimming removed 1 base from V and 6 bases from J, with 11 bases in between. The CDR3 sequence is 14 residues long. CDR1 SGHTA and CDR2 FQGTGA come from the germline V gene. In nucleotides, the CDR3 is TGTGCCAGCAGCTTAAGCAACGTGAAGGATACGCAGTATTTT. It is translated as CASSLSNVKDTQYF.

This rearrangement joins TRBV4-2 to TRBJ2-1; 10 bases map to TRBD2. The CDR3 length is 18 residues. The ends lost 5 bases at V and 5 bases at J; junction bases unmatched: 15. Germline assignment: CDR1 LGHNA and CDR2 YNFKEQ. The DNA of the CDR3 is TGTGCCAGCAGCACCCTGGGGGGAGCGGGAGGGCCGAACAATGAGCAGTTCTTC. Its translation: CASSTLGGAGGPNNEQFF.

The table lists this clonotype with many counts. CDR3 in DNA: TGTGCCAGCAGGTCATTGGGTAGAGGGGAGAACACTGAAGCTTTCTTT. Amino acid sequence: CASRSLGRGENTEAFF. V gene TRBV6-5 combines with J gene TRBJ1-1; perhaps TRBD1 as D (5 bases). The CDR3 sequence is 16 residues long. The germline CDR1 and CDR2 sequences are MNHEY and SVGAGI. Trimming removed 6 bases from V and 1 base from J, with 18 bases in between.

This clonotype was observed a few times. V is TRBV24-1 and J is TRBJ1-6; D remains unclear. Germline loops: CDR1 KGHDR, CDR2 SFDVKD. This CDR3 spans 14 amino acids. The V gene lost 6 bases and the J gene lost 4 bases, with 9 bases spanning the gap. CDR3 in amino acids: CATSLLPYNSPLHF. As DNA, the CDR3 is TGTGCCACCAGTCTTCTGCCTTATAATTCACCCCTCCACTTT.

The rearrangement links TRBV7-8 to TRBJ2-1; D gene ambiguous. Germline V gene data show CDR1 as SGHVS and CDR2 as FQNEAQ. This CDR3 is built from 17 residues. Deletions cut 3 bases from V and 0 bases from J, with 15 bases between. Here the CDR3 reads CASSFAGRLNSYNEQFF. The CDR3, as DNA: TGTGCCAGCAGCTTTGCCGGCAGGTTAAACTCCTACAATGAGCAGTTCTTC.

The CDR3 spells CASSPTRLAGPVSYTDTQYF. The DNA of the CDR3 is TGTGCCAGCAGCCCCACGCGGCTAGCGGGTCCGGTATCGTACACAGATACGCAGTATTTT. The chain couples TRBV11-1 to TRBJ2-3, with TRBD2 matching over 8 bases. Germline V gene lookup returns CDR1 SGHAT and CDR2 FQDESV (reference sequence). V shed 5 bases, J shed 2 bases, and the junction held 21 bases outside the gene matches. The CDR3 covers 20 residues.

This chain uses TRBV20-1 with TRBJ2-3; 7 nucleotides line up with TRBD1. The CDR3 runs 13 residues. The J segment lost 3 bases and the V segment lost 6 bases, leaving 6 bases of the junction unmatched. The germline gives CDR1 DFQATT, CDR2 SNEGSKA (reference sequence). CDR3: CSAEETGTDTQYF. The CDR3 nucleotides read TGCAGTGCGGAAGAGACAGGGACAGATACGCAGTATTTT.

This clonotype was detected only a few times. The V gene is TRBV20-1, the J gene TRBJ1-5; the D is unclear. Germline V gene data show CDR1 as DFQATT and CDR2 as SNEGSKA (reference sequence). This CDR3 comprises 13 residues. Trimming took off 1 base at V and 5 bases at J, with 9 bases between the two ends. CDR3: CSARGGRDQPQHF. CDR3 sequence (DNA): TGCAGTGCTAGAGGGGGAAGGGATCAGCCCCAGCATTTT.

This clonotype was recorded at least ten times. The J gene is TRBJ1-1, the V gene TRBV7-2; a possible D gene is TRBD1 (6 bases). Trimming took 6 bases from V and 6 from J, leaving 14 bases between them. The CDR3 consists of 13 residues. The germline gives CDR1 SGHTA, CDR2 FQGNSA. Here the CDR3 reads CASRPWGAAEAFF. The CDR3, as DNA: TGTGCCAGCAGGCCCTGGGGGGCGGCTGAAGCTTTCTTT.

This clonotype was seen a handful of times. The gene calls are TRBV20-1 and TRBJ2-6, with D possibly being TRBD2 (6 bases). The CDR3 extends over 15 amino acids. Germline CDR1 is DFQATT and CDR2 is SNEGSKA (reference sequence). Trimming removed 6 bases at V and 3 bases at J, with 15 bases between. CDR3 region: CSAKEAGIGANVLTF. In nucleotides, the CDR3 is TGCAGTGCGAAGGAAGCGGGTATTGGGGCCAACGTCCTGACTTTC.

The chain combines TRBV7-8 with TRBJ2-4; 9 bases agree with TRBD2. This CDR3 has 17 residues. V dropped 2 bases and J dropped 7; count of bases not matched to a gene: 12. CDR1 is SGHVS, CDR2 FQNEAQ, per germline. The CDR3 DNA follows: TGTGCCAGCAGCTTATGGCGGGAGGGCCTCGGGTCCAACATTCAGTACTTC. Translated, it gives CASSLWREGLGSNIQYF.

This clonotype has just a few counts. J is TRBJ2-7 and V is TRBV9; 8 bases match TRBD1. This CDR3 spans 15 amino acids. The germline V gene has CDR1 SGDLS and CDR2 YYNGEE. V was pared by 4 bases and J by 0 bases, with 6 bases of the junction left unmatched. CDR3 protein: CASSPRTGISYEQYF. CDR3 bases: TGTGCCAGCAGCCCCCGGACAGGGATCTCCTACGAGCAGTACTTC.

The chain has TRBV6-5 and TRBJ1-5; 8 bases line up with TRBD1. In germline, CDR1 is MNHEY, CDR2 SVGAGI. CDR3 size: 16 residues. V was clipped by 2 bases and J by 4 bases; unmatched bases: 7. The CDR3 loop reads CASSYTGTGDNQPQHF. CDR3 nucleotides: TGTGCCAGCAGTTACACCGGGACAGGTGATAATCAGCCCCAGCATTTT.

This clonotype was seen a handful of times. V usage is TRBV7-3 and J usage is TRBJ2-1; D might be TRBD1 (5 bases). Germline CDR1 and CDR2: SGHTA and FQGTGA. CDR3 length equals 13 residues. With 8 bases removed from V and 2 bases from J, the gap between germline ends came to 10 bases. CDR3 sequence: CASADSAYNEQFF. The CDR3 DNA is TGTGCCAGCGCCGACAGTGCCTACAATGAGCAGTTCTTC.